Presented here are 21 T cell receptor beta chains from one specimen sequenced in a study of blood T cell repertoires in COVID-19. TCRdb's table, derived via immunoSEQ multiplex PCR, lists solely in-frame clones and lacks some. The data show about 240,000 clones, roughly 87% seen once. Material: PBMCs or T cells enriched from blood (not recorded which). The receptors shown here come from a woman younger than 45 with acute COVID-19.

The gene calls are TRBV2 and TRBJ1-1; TRBD1 agrees at 7 bases. This CDR3 has 13 residues. V lost 5 bases and J lost 5; bases outside the gene matches: 5. From germline, CDR1 is SNHLY and CDR2 FYNNEI. This CDR3 reads CASSSGGRTEAFF. CDR3 nucleotide sequence: TGTGCCAGCAGTTCAGGGGGACGGACTGAAGCTTTCTTT.

The gene calls are TRBV9 and TRBJ1-5; TRBD1 might be the D (6 bases). V lost 4 bases and J lost 1, with 6 bases in between. CDR1 is SGDLS, CDR2 YYNGEE, per germline. This CDR3 region has 13 residues. The CDR3 sequence is CASSQGSNQPQHF. The CDR3 nucleotides are TGTGCCAGCAGCCAGGGGAGCAATCAGCCCCAGCATTTT.

The chain combines TRBV13 with TRBJ2-7, with D maybe TRBD2 (5 bases). The V end lost 5 bases, the J end lost 6 bases, and 20 bases lay between the germline ends. In germline, CDR1 is PRHDT, CDR2 FYEKMQ (reference sequence). The CDR3 consists of 15 residues. This CDR3 reads CASSQLMTNLGEQYF. The CDR3 coding sequence is TGTGCCAGCAGCCAACTTATGACTAATCTGGGCGAGCAGTACTTC. Full variable domain (remainder filled in from reference TRBV13 and TRBJ2-7): AAGVIQSPRHLIKEKRETATLKCYPIPRHDTVYWYQQGPGQDPQFLISFYEKMQSDKGSIPDRFSAQQFSDYHSELNMSSLELGDSALYFCASSQLMTNLGEQYFGPGTRLTVT.

This clone came up a few times. This sequence joins TRBV5-4 and TRBJ1-2, with 9 bases identical to TRBD1. Germline assignment: CDR1 SGHNT and CDR2 YYREEE (reference sequence). J gave up 3 bases and V 9 bases, and 9 bases lay outside the gene matches. The CDR3 is 14 residues long. The CDR3 nucleotides are TGTGCCATCAGTCGGACAGGGGATGACTATGGCTACACCTTC. Its protein is CAISRTGDDYGYTF.

Only a few counts were recorded for this clone. The genes are TRBV6-1 and TRBJ1-2, with 7 positions matching TRBD1. The V gene's germline CDR1 is MNHNS and CDR2 SASEGT. Trimming at V came to 1 base and at J to 8 bases, leaving 10 bases not matched to a gene. This CDR3 is built from 15 residues. The CDR3 DNA sequence: TGTGCCAGCAGTGAAGAGGCAGGGGGAGCGTACGGCTACACCTTC. This codes for CASSEEAGGAYGYTF.

V and J are TRBV10-3 and TRBJ1-2; D might be TRBD1 (5 bases). CDR1 is ENHRY and CDR2 is SYGVKD in the germline V gene. The V end lost 4 bases, the J end lost 7 bases, and 10 bases lay between the germline ends. This CDR3 contains 12 residues. CDR3 in DNA: TGTGCCATCAGTGGACAGTCGGGTGGCTACACCTTC. As protein: CAISGQSGGYTF.

The chain employs TRBV27 and TRBJ1-5; D perhaps matches TRBD1 (6 bases). V lost 6 bases, J lost 1 base, and 10 bases lay in between. The CDR3 runs 14 residues. CDR1 is MNHEY and CDR2 is SMNVEV in the germline V gene (reference sequence). CDR3 loop: CASRPTGSNQPQHF. The CDR3, as DNA: TGTGCCAGCAGACCCACAGGGAGCAATCAGCCCCAGCATTTT.

This rearrangement joins TRBV6-5 to TRBJ1-1, with D perhaps matching TRBD1 (6 bases). The CDR3 spans 14 residues. V gave up 6 bases and J gave up 0 bases, with 11 bases separating them. The germline V gene has CDR1 MNHEY and CDR2 SVGAGI. CDR3 sequence (DNA): TGTGCCAGCAGACAGGGACCGATGAACACTGAAGCTTTCTTT. This gives the protein CASRQGPMNTEAFF.

This clone was recorded once. The CDR3 loop is CASRSGGESGELFF. For the CDR3, the DNA is TGCGCCAGCAGGTCAGGGGGCGAATCCGGGGAGCTGTTTTTT. This chain joins TRBV5-1 and TRBJ2-2, with TRBD1 matching over 8 bases. J was trimmed by 6 bases and V by 5 bases; bases with no gene match: 6. CDR3 size: 14 residues. Germline V gives CDR1 SGHRS, CDR2 YFSETQ.

The V call is TRBV5-1, the J call TRBJ2-3, with D maybe TRBD1 (6 bases). Germline assignment: CDR1 SGHRS and CDR2 YFSETQ. The V and J ends lost 0 bases and 2 bases respectively, with 22 bases between them. CDR3 length equals 19 residues. CDR3 bases: TGCGCCAGCAGCTTGGGGTTCTTCGGGGTGGACAGTTACACAGATACGCAGTATTTT. Translating gives CASSLGFFGVDSYTDTQYF.

This clone turned up a few times. The J gene is TRBJ1-6, the V gene TRBV10-3, with TRBD1 matching 7 bases. V gave up 0 bases and J gave up 0 bases; unmatched junction bases: 2. CDR3 length: 17 amino acids. Germline CDR1 is ENHRY and CDR2 is SYGVKD. The CDR3 spells CAISESTGDSYNSPLHF. The DNA for the CDR3 is TGTGCCATCAGTGAGTCAACAGGGGACTCCTATAATTCACCCCTCCACTTT.

On this clone itself: A junction boundary mismatches the germline segment, possibly from a read error. V and J are TRBV7-9 and TRBJ1-1; TRBD1 matches 7 bases. The V gene's germline CDR1 is SEHNR and CDR2 FQNEAQ (reference sequence). The CDR3 spans 14 residues. The CDR3 DNA reads as TGTGCCAGCAGCCCAGGGACAGTGAAAACTGAAGCTTTCTTT. Translation: CASSPGTVKTEAFF.

V usage is TRBV6-1 and J usage is TRBJ2-6, with 7 bases lining up with TRBD1. CDR3 length: 16 amino acids. The germline gives CDR1 MNHNS, CDR2 SASEGT. V shed 4 bases and J 4 bases; nucleotides not matched to a gene: 7. CDR3 sequence: CASSGTTGVGANVLTF. DNA for the CDR3: TGTGCCAGCAGTGGGACAACAGGGGTCGGGGCCAACGTCCTGACTTTC.

This clone was seen more than once but under ten times. The V gene is TRBV19, the J gene TRBJ2-4; D is possibly TRBD1 (6 bases). CDR3 size: 12 residues. Germline CDR1 and CDR2: LNHDA and SQIVND (reference sequence). Trimming took 5 bases from V and 11 from J, leaving 13 bases between them. CDR3 coding DNA: TGTGCCAGTAGTGCCGGGACAACCTTTCAGTACTTC. Translating gives CASSAGTTFQYF. Based on the CDR3 plus reference TRBV19 and TRBJ2-4, the full variable domain is DGGITQSPKYLFRKEGQNVTLSCEQNLNHDAMYWYRQDPGQGLRLIYYSQIVNDFQKGDIAEGYSVSREKKESFPLTVTSAQKNPTAFYLCASSAGTTFQYFGAGTRLSVL.

The chain couples TRBV7-2 to TRBJ2-7, with TRBD1 matching over 9 bases. Trimming at V came to 5 bases and at J to 3 bases, leaving 5 bases not matched to a gene. The CDR3 extends over 14 amino acids. CDR1 SGHTA and CDR2 FQGNSA come from the germline V gene. Here the CDR3 reads CASSRDRAIYEQYF. The CDR3 DNA reads TGTGCCAGCAGCCGGGACAGGGCAATCTACGAGCAGTACTTC.

The chain couples TRBV4-3 to TRBJ1-1; D may be TRBD1 (5 bases). The germline V gene encodes CDR1 LGHNA and CDR2 YSLEER. V lost 4 bases and J 8 bases, leaving 20 bases between the germline ends. The CDR3 loop spans 15 amino acids. CDR3: CASSRFTGGEPEAFF. CDR3 bases: TGCGCCAGCAGCCGCTTTACGGGGGGGGAGCCCGAAGCTTTCTTT.

V gene TRBV9 combines with J gene TRBJ2-5; 10 bases map to TRBD1. Germline V gene lookup returns CDR1 SGDLS and CDR2 YYNGEE. With V trimmed by 3 bases and J by 5 bases, 7 bases remained unmatched. This CDR3 is 15 amino acids long. CDR3 region: CASSAGTGVWETQYF. The CDR3 DNA is TGTGCCAGCAGCGCCGGGACAGGGGTTTGGGAGACCCAGTACTTC.

V gene TRBV5-1 combines with J gene TRBJ2-7, with 11 positions matching TRBD2. CDR3 length equals 18 residues. Germline loops: CDR1 SGHRS, CDR2 YFSETQ. Trimming took 1 base from V and 1 from J; bases not matched to a gene: 10. The CDR3 sequence is CASSLSLRLAGNSYEQYF. The DNA for the CDR3 is TGCGCCAGCAGCTTGAGTTTACGACTAGCGGGGAATTCCTACGAGCAGTACTTC.

A few counts support this clone. V gene TRBV12-3 or TRBV12-4 combines with J gene TRBJ1-2, with 9 bases aligning to TRBD1. The CDR3 consists of 13 residues. V lost 7 bases and J lost 10; bases outside the gene matches: 10. CDR3 amino acids: CASTLADRGVYTF. CDR3 nucleotide sequence: TGTGCCAGCACCTTAGCGGACAGGGGTGTCTACACCTTC.

This chain connects TRBV5-1 to TRBJ1-1; TRBD1 agrees at 8 bases. Germline values: CDR1 SGHRS, CDR2 YFSETQ. V was clipped by 4 bases and J by 4 bases; unmatched bases: 6. The CDR3 extends over 14 amino acids. The CDR3 DNA reads as TGCGCCAGCAGCACCGGACAGGGTGGCACTGAAGCTTTCTTT. Encoded protein: CASSTGQGGTEAFF.

The gene calls are TRBV14 and TRBJ1-2; D is perhaps TRBD1 (5 bases). This CDR3 region has 18 residues. Trimming took off 1 base at V and 2 bases at J, with 20 bases between the two ends. Germline CDR1 SGHDN, CDR2 FVKESK. CDR3 region: CASSQVLSRGGRNYGYTF. Here the CDR3 DNA reads TGTGCCAGCAGCCAAGTCTTGTCTCGGGGGGGACGGAACTATGGCTACACCTTC. Filled out from reference TRBV14 and TRBJ1-2, the complete variable domain reads EAGVTQFPSHSVIEKGQTVTLRCDPISGHDNLYWYRRVMGKEIKFLLHFVKESKQDESGMPNNRFLAERTGGTYSTLKVQPAELEDSGVYFCASSQVLSRGGRNYGYTFGSGTRLTVV.